The rows below give T cell receptor beta chains drawn from one sample of a study of blood T cell repertoires in COVID-19. Sequencing was performed with immunoSEQ multiplex PCR; in TCRdb, only in-frame clones are kept and a portion is missing. The sample holds roughly 200,000 clones; 82% are singletons and the top ten take roughly 8%. The sequenced sample consisted of peripheral blood. The receptors stem from a woman of 80 years or more with COVID-19, enrolled during active disease. Each CDR3 is given with its conserved first and last residue. D genes are given only for firm matches. Some rows have no size entry. The others give once, few or many, or a class for an expanded clone.

TRBJ1-6	NA	TRBV6-2/TRBV6-3	15	NA	CASSYAGPYNSPLHF	TGTGCCAGCAGTTATGCGGGGCCCTATAATTCACCCCTCCACTTT
TRBJ1-1	NA	TRBV3-1/TRBV3-2	14	few	CASSSRGAYTEAFF	TGTGCCAGCAGCTCACGGGGGGCCTACACTGAAGCTTTCTTT
TRBJ2-1	TRBD2	TRBV11-2	15	NA	CASRRPGLEHNEQFF	TGTGCCAGCAGGAGGCCGGGACTAGAACACAATGAGCAGTTCTTC
TRBJ1-6	NA	TRBV5-6	15	NA	CASSLVGRGDSPLHF	TGTGCCAGCAGCTTGGTTGGGCGCGGGGATTCACCCCTCCACTTT
TRBJ2-7	TRBD2	TRBV5-5	15	NA	CASSLGLAVSYEQYF	TGTGCCAGCAGCCTGGGACTAGCGGTCTCCTACGAGCAGTACTTC
TRBJ2-7	TRBD1	TRBV5-4	15	NA	CASSLEGQGFNEQYF	TGTGCCAGCAGCTTGGAGGGACAGGGTTTCAACGAGCAGTACTTC
TRBJ2-1	NA	TRBV2	13	NA	CASEGSSYNEQFF	TGTGCCTCCGAAGGGAGCTCCTACAATGAGCAGTTCTTC
TRBJ1-1	TRBD1	TRBV19	13	NA	CASRTTGGTEAFF	TGTGCCAGTAGAACAACAGGGGGGACTGAAGCTTTCTTT
TRBJ2-3	NA	TRBV11-2	15	few	CASSLDVKRADTQYF	TGTGCCAGCAGCTTAGATGTTAAACGCGCAGATACGCAGTATTTT
TRBJ1-2	NA	TRBV2	15	few	CASSPRFGHNYGYTF	TGTGCCAGCAGTCCTAGATTTGGACATAACTATGGCTACACCTTC
TRBJ1-4	NA	TRBV5-1	15	few	CASSLGAALNEKLFF	TGCGCCAGCAGCTTGGGGGCCGCTTTAAATGAAAAACTGTTTTTT
TRBJ1-3	TRBD1	TRBV7-2	15	NA	CASSLGDRELDTIYF	TGTGCCAGCAGCTTAGGGGACAGGGAGTTAGACACCATATATTTT
TRBJ2-6	NA	TRBV15	15	many	CATSRQSSGANVLTF	TGTGCCACGTCCAGGCAGAGCTCTGGGGCCAACGTCCTGACTTTC
TRBJ1-1	NA	TRBV5-1	17	NA	CASSLDGFRGGNTEAFF	TGCGCCAGCAGCTTGGACGGGTTTCGGGGGGGAAACACTGAAGCTTTCTTT
TRBJ2-3	TRBD1	TRBV6-6	12	NA	CASSAGGGTQYF	TGTGCCAGCAGCGCAGGGGGCGGTACGCAGTATTTT
TRBJ1-2	NA	TRBV4-3	16	NA	CASSQGLPDGGYGYTF	TGCGCCAGCAGCCAAGGCCTCCCGGATGGGGGGTATGGCTACACCTTC
TRBJ2-7	NA	TRBV30	14	once	CASKSMGSSYEQYF	TGTGCCTCCAAGAGTATGGGCTCATCCTACGAGCAGTACTTC
TRBJ2-5	NA	TRBV29-1	11	NA	CSGVGLGAQYF	TGCAGCGGGGTGGGTCTCGGGGCCCAGTACTTC
TRBJ1-3	TRBD1	TRBV18	17	NA	CASSPIRQGGSGNTIYF	TGTGCCAGCTCACCCATCCGACAGGGGGGCTCTGGAAACACCATATATTTT
TRBJ1-6	TRBD1	TRBV3-1/TRBV3-2	14	NA	CASSITGVDSPLHF	TGTGCCAGCAGCATTACAGGGGTGGATTCACCCCTCCACTTT
TRBJ2-5	NA	TRBV18	13	NA	CASSPGRRETQYF	TGTGCCAGCTCACCAGGGAGGCGAGAGACCCAGTACTTC
TRBJ1-2	TRBD1	TRBV7-6	15	NA	CASSSGQGTNYGYTF	TGTGCCAGCAGCTCCGGACAGGGGACTAACTATGGCTACACCTTC
TRBJ1-2	NA	TRBV12-3/TRBV12-4	13	NA	CASSSTGKGGYTF	TGTGCCAGCAGTTCAACAGGGAAGGGTGGCTACACCTTC
TRBJ1-5	TRBD1	TRBV10-3	15	NA	CAISSGTGGSQPQHF	TGTGCCATCAGTTCCGGGACAGGGGGGAGTCAGCCCCAGCATTTT
TRBJ1-2	NA	TRBV7-3	15	NA	CASSLSPGGLYGYTF	TGTGCCAGCAGCTTAAGCCCTGGCGGCCTCTATGGCTACACCTTC
TRBJ2-7	NA	TRBV18	15	NA	CASSLAQVSSYEQYF	TGTGCCAGCTCACTGGCGCAGGTGAGCTCCTACGAGCAGTACTTT
TRBJ1-3	NA	TRBV6-5	14	NA	CASDIGGAGNTIYF	TGTGCCAGCGATATAGGAGGGGCTGGAAACACCATATATTTT
TRBJ1-1	NA	TRBV5-1	15	NA	CASSLGAGTNTEAFF	TGCGCCAGCAGCTTGGGGGCCGGAACGAACACTGAAGCTTTCTTT
TRBJ1-2	TRBD1	TRBV10-3	17	few	CAISEPGQAGGNYGYTF	TGTGCCATCAGTGAACCCGGACAGGCTGGGGGGAACTATGGCTACACCTTC
TRBJ1-2	TRBD1	TRBV18	12	few	CASSPYLDRVTF	TGTGCCAGCTCACCCTACCTGGACAGGGTCACCTTC
TRBJ1-5	TRBD1	TRBV30	13	NA	CAWATQGGQPQHF	TGTGCCTGGGCAACACAGGGGGGGCAGCCCCAGCATTTT
TRBJ1-2	TRBD1	TRBV6-5	13	NA	CASSSGQKYGYTF	TGTGCCAGCAGTTCGGGACAGAAGTATGGCTACACCTTC
TRBJ2-2	TRBD2	TRBV28	15	NA	CASSLGRGGTGELFF	TGTGCCAGCAGTTTAGGGAGGGGTGGCACCGGGGAGCTGTTTTTT
TRBJ2-5	TRBD2	TRBV9	16	NA	CASSVGSGSSLETQYF	TGTGCCAGCAGCGTAGGTAGCGGGAGCTCATTGGAGACCCAGTACTTC
TRBJ1-2	NA	TRBV3-1/TRBV3-2	12	NA	CASSQGADGYTF	TGTGCCAGCAGCCAGGGGGCGGATGGCTACACCTTC
TRBJ2-7	TRBD2	TRBV6-1	15	NA	CASSEAKRGSYEQYF	TGTGCCAGCAGTGAAGCGAAGCGGGGTTCCTACGAGCAGTACTTC
TRBJ2-5	NA	TRBV9	13	NA	CASSVLPQETQYF	TGTGCCAGCAGCGTCCTCCCCCAAGAGACCCAGTACTTC
TRBJ1-5	TRBD1	TRBV6-2/TRBV6-3	15	NA	CASSYSTRGQQPQHF	TGTGCCAGCAGTTACTCGACCAGGGGGCAACAGCCCCAGCATTTT
TRBJ1-2	NA	TRBV5-1	14	NA	CASSLDFMGGGSTF	TGCGCCAGCAGCTTGGATTTTATGGGCGGAGGGAGCACCTTC
TRBJ1-2	TRBD1	TRBV5-4	14	NA	CASSLDRGNYGYTF	TGTGCCAGCAGTCTGGACAGGGGGAACTATGGCTACACCTTC
TRBJ1-2	NA	TRBV2	13	NA	CAGAGGVGYGYTF	TGTGCTGGGGCGGGGGGCGTCGGCTATGGCTACACCTTC
TRBJ2-7	TRBD2	TRBV28	14	NA	CASTPNGRSYEQYF	TGTGCCAGCACCCCCAACGGGAGGTCCTACGAGCAGTACTTC
TRBJ2-1	NA	TRBV19	14	NA	CASSIIGSTNEQFF	TGTGCCAGTAGTATAATCGGTAGCACCAATGAGCAGTTCTTC
TRBJ1-3	NA	TRBV7-9	14	NA	CASSLQGAGNTIYF	TGTGCCAGCAGCTTACAAGGGGCTGGAAACACCATATATTTT
TRBJ2-7	TRBD1	TRBV18	14	NA	CASSPQTGGGEQYF	TGTGCCAGCTCACCACAGACAGGGGGCGGCGAGCAGTACTTC
TRBJ1-2	NA	TRBV18	13	NA	CASSPDKYYGYTF	TGTGCCAGCTCACCAGACAAGTACTATGGCTACACCTTC
TRBJ1-6	NA	TRBV11-2	13	few	CASSLQNGAPLHF	TGTGCCAGCAGTCTTCAAAATGGGGCCCCCCTCCACTTT
TRBJ2-3	TRBD2	TRBV9	16	NA	CASPTKRGLCTDTQYF	TGTGCCAGCCCCACGAAGCGGGGGCTATGCACAGATACGCAGTATTTT
TRBJ1-2	NA	TRBV6-5	13	once	CASSFDQDYGYTF	TGTGCCAGCAGTTTCGATCAGGACTATGGCTACACCTTC
TRBJ1-2	NA	TRBV19	15	NA	CASSIDLGSLGGYTF	TGTGCCAGTAGTATAGATCTCGGCAGCCTCGGGGGCTACACCTTC
TRBJ1-1	TRBD1	TRBV5-1	14	once	CASRSGTGSTEAFF	TGCGCCAGCAGGTCCGGGACAGGGAGCACTGAAGCTTTCTTT
TRBJ1-2	NA	TRBV19	13	few	CASSIGGTRSYTF	TGTGCCAGTAGTATAGGGGGGACTCGAAGCTACACCTTC
TRBJ2-3	TRBD2	TRBV10-3	14	NA	CAISPLAGADTQYF	TGTGCCATCAGTCCTCTAGCGGGGGCCGATACGCAGTATTTT
TRBJ2-7	TRBD1	TRBV12-5	14	NA	CASGSGQGPYEQYF	TGTGCTAGTGGTTCGGGACAGGGTCCTTACGAGCAGTACTTC
TRBJ1-1	TRBD1	TRBV11-2	12	few	CASYPNRGEAFF	TGTGCCAGCTACCCCAACAGGGGGGAAGCTTTCTTT
TRBJ2-1	TRBD1	TRBV30	15	few	CAWSSGTGVIYEQFF	TGTGCCTGGAGTTCTGGGACAGGGGTAATCTATGAGCAGTTCTTC
TRBJ2-3	NA	TRBV5-4	15	NA	CASSRDRGSTDTQYF	TGTGCCAGCAGCCGGGACCGGGGGAGCACAGATACGCAGTATTTT
TRBJ1-1	TRBD1	TRBV9	16	NA	CASSVTPGQGNAEAFF	TGTGCCAGCAGCGTAACTCCGGGACAGGGAAACGCTGAAGCTTTCTTT
TRBJ2-5	TRBD1	TRBV19	15	NA	CASSIAGQGSGTQYF	TGTGCCAGTAGTATTGCGGGACAGGGATCTGGGACCCAGTACTTC